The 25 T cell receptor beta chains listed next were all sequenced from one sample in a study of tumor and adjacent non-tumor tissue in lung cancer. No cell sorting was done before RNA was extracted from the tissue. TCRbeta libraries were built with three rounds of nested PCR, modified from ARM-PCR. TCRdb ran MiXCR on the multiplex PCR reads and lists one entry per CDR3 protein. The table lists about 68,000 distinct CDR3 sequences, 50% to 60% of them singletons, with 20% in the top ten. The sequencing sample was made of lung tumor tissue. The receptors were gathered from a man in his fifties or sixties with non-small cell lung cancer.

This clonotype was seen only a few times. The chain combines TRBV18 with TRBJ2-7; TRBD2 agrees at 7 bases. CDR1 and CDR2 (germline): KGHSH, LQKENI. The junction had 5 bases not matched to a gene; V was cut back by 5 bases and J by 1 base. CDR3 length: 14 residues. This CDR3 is CASSIAGASYEQYF. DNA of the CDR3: TGTGCCAGCTCAATCGCGGGAGCTTCCTACGAGCAGTACTTC.

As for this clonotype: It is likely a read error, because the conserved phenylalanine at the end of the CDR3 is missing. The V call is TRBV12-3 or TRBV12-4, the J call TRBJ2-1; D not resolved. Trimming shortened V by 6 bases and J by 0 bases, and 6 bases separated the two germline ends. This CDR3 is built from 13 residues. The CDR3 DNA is TGTGCCAGCAGCCCCAGCTCCTACAATGAGCAGTTCCCC. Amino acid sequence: CASSPSSYNEQFP.

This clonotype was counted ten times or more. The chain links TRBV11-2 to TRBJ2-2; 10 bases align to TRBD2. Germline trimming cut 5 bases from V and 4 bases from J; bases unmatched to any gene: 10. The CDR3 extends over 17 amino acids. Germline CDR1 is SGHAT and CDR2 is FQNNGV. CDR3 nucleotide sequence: TGTGCCAGCAGCCCACCTAGCGGGAGACGTGTCACCGGGGAGCTGTTTTTT. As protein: CASSPPSGRRVTGELFF.

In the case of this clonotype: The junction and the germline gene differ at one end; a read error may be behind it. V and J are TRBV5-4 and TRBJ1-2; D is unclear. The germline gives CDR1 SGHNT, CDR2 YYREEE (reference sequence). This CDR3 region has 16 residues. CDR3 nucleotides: TGTGCCAGCAGCCAGACCAGAGGGTTGCCGGACCATGGCCACACCTTC. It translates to CASSQTRGLPDHGHTF.

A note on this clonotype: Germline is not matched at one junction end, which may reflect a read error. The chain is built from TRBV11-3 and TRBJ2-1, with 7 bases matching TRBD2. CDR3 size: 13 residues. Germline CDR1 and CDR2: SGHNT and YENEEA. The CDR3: CTSCLGSGNGQFF. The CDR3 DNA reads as TGTACCAGCTGCTTAGGAAGCGGGAATGGGCAGTTCTTC.

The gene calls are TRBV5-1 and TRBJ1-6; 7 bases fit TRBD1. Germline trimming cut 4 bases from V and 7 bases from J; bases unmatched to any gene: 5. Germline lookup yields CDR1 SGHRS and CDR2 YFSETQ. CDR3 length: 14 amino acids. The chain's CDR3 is CASSRRDSNSPLHF. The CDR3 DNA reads TGCGCCAGCAGCCGGCGGGACAGCAATTCACCCCTCCACTTT.

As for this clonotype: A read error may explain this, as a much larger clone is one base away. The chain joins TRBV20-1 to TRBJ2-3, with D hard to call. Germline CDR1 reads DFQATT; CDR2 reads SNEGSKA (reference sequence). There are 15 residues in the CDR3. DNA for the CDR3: TGCGGTGCTAGAGATCCGAAGGTCCCCACAGATACGCAGTATTTT. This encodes CGARDPKVPTDTQYF.

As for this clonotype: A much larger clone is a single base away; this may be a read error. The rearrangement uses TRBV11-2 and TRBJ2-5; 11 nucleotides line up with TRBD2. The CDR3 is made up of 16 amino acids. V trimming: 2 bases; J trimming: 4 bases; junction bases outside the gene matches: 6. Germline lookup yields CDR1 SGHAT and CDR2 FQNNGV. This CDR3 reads CASSLTSGGHRETQYF. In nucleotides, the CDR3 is TGTGCCAGCAGCTTAACTAGCGGGGGCCACCGAGAGACCCAGTACTTC.

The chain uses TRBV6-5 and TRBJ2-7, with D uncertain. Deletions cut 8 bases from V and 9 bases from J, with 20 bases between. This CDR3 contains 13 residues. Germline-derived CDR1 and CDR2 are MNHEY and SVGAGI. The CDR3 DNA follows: TGTGCCAGCGCCCGGCGTGATGGCTACAGGCAGTACTTC. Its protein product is CASARRDGYRQYF.

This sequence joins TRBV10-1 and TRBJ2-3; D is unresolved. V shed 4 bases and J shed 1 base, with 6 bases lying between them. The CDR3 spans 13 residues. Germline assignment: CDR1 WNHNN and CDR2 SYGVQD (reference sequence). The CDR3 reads CASSGAGTDTQYF. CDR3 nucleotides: TGCGCCAGCAGTGGAGCTGGCACAGATACGCAGTATTTT.

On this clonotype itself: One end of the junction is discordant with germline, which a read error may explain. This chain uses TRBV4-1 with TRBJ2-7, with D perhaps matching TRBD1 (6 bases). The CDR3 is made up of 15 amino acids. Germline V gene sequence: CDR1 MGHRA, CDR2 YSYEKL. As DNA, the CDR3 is TGCACCAGCAGCCAAGAAACCGGCAGGGGAAGAGAGCAGTACTTC. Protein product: CTSSQETGRGREQYF.

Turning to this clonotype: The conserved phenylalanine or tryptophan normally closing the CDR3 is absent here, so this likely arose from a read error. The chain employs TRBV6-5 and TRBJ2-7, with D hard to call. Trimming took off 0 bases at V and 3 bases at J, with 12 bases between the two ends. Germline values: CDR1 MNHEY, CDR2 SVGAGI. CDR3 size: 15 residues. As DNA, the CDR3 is TGTGCCAGCAGTTACTCGGTTGGGTTCGGCTACGAGCAGTACCTC. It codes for CASSYSVGFGYEQYL.

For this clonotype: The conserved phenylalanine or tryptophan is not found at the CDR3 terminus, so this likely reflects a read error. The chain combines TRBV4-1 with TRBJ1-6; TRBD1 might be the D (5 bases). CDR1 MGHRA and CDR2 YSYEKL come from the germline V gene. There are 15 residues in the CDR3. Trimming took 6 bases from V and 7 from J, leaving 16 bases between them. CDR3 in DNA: TGCGCCAGCAGTTTAGGGACGGTAATAAATTCACCCCTCCACCTT. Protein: CASSLGTVINSPLHL.

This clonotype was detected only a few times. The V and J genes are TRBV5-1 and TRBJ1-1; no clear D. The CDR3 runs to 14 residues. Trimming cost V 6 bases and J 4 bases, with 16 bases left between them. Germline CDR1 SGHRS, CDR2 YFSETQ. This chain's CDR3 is CASKREIASTEAFF. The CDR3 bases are TGCGCCAGCAAACGGGAAATAGCGTCCACTGAAGCTTTCTTT.

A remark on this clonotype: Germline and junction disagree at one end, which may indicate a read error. The CDR3 DNA reads TGTGCCATCAGTTTAGCATGGGAGACCCAATACTTC. Encoded protein: CAISLAWETQYF. The chain employs TRBV12-3 or TRBV12-4 and TRBJ2-5; maybe TRBD2 (5 bases). The CDR3 contains 12 residues.

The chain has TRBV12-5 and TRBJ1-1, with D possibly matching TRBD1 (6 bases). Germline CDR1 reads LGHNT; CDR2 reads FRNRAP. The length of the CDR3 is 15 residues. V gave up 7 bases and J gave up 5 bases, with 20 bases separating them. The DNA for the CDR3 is TGTGCTAGTGATGTGGGACGGGGGGCTTTGACTGAAGCTTTCTTT. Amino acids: CASDVGRGALTEAFF.

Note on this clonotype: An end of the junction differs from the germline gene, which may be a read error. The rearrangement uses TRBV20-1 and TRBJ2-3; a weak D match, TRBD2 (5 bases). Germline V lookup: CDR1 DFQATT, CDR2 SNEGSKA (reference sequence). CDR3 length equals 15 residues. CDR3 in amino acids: CSASPSSPFTDTQYF. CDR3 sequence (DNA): TGTAGTGCTAGCCCGTCGAGTCCCTTCACAGATACGCAGTATTTT.

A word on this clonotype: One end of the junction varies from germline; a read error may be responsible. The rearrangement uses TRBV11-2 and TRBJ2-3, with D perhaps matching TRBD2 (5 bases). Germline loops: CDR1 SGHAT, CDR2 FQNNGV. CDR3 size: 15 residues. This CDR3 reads CASSLVGGLTNTQYF. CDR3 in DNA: TGTGCCAGCAGCTTAGTAGGCGGACTCACTAATACACAGTATTTT. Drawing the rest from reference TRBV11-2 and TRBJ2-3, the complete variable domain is EAGVAQSPRYKIIEKRQSVAFWCNPISGHATLYWYQQILGQGPKLLIQFQNNGVVDDSQLPKDRFSAERLKGVDSTLKIQPAKLEDSAVYLCASSLVGGLTNTQYFGPGTRLTVL.

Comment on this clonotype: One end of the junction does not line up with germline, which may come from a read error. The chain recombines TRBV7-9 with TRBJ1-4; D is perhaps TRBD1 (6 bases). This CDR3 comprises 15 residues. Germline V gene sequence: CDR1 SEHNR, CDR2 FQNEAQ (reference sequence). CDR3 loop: CASSLDLGAGTTLVF. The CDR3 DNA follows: TGTGCCAGCAGCTTGGACCTGGGGGCCGGGACGACGCTGGTTTTT. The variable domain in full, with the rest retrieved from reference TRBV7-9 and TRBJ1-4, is DTGVSQNPRHKITKRGQNVTFRCDPISEHNRLYWYRQTLGQGPEFLTYFQNEAQLEKSRLLSDRFSAERPKGSFSTLEIQRTEQGDSAMYLCASSLDLGAGTTLVFGSGTQLSVL.

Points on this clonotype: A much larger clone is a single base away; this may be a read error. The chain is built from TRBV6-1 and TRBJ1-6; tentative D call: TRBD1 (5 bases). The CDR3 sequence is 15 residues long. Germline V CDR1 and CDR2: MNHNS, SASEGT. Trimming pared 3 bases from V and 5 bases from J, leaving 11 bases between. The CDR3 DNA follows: TGTGCCAGCAGTGACTTGGGGGGAAATAATTCACCCCTCCACTTT. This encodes CASSDLGGNNSPLHF.

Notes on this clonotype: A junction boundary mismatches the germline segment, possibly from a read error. For the CDR3, the DNA is TGTGCCAGCAGCTTAGATCGCGGATCGCCAGATACGAAGTATTTT. Amino acid sequence: CASSLDRGSPDTKYF. V and J are TRBV11-2 and TRBJ2-3; D uncertain. CDR1 is SGHAT, CDR2 FQNNGV, per germline. The CDR3 covers 15 residues.

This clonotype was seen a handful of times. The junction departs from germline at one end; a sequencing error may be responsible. For the CDR3, the DNA is TGCGCCAGCAGCCTAGGGTCTGGGGCCAACGTCCTGGCTTTC. Its translation is CASSLGSGANVLAF. V is TRBV5-1 and J is TRBJ2-6; tentative D call: TRBD1 (5 bases). The CDR3 consists of 14 residues. From germline, CDR1 is SGHRS and CDR2 YFSETQ.

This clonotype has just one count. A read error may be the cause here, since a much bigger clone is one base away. CDR3: CASSLVPGYDQYF. The CDR3 region has the DNA TGTGCCAGCAGCTTAGTTCCGGGCTACGATCAGTACTTC. The chain carries TRBV7-8 and TRBJ2-7; D remains ambiguous. The germline CDR1 and CDR2 sequences are SGHVS and FQNEAQ. The CDR3 has 13 amino acids.

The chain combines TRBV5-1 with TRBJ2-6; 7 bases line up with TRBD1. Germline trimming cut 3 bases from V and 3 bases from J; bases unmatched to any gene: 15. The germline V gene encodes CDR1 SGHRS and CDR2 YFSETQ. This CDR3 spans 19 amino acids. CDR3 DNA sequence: TGCGCCAGCAGCTCTCTAGGTGACAGGGCTAACTATGGGGCCAACGTCCTGACTTTC. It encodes CASSSLGDRANYGANVLTF. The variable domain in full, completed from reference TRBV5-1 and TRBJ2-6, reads KAGVTQTPRYLIKTRGQQVTLSCSPISGHRSVSWYQQTPGQGLQFLFEYFSETQRNKGNFPGRFSGRQFSNSRSEMNVSTLELGDSALYLCASSSLGDRANYGANVLTFGAGSRLTVL.

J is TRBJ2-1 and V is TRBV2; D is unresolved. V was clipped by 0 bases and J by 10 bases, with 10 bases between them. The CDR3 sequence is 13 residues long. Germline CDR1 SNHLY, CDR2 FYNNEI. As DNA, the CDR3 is TGTGCCAGCAGTGAAGCTGTGGCTCTGGAGCAGTTCTTC. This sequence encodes CASSEAVALEQFF.